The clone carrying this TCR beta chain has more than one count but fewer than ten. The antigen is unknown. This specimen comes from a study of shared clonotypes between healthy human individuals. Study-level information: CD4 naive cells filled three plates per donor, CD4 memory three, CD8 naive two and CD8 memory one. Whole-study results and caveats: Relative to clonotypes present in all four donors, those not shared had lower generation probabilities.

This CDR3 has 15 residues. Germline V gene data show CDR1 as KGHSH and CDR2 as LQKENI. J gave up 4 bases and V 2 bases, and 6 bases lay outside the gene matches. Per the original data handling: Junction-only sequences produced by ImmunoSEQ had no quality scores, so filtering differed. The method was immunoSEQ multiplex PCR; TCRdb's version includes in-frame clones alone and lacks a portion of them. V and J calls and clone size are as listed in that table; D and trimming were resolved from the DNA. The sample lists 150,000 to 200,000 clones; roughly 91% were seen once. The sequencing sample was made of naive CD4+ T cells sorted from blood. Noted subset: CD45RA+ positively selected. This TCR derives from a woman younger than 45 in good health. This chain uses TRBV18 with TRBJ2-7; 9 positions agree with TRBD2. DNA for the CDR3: TGTGCCAGCTCACCATTCGCGGGAGGGCTTTACGAGCAGTACTTC. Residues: CASSPFAGGLYEQYF.